One sample yielded the 3 T cell receptor beta chains listed below, sequenced in a study of cytomegalovirus exposure and HLA in healthy donors. The PCR made use of 60 Vbeta and 13 Jbeta primers. Assay used: immunoSEQ multiplex PCR; TCRdb lists only in-frame clones, some missing. Counted here are some 150,000 clones, approximately 78% occurring once; the ten biggest clones make up about 7.4%. The specimen sequenced was PBMCs. The receptors derive from a woman between 50 and 59 years old in good health and CMV-seropositive.

CDR3 DNA sequence: TGTGCCAGCAGTAACCAGAGGGGGATCGCTGAAGCTTTCTTT. Its translation: CASSNQRGIAEAFF. The chain employs TRBV5-4 and TRBJ1-1; D is perhaps TRBD1 (6 bases). With 5 bases removed from V and 6 bases from J, the gap between germline ends came to 17 bases. Per the germline V gene, CDR1 is SGHNT and CDR2 is YYREEE (reference sequence). The CDR3 contains 14 residues.

The chain is built from TRBV30 and TRBJ1-6; 8 positions match TRBD1. Germline trimming cut 5 bases from V and 6 bases from J; bases unmatched to any gene: 3. CDR3 length: 13 amino acids. Germline V gene lookup returns CDR1 GTSNPN and CDR2 SVGIG (reference sequence). The CDR3 DNA reads TGTGCCTGGGCGGGACAGGTTAATTCACCCCTCCACTTT. It codes for CAWAGQVNSPLHF.

The chain links TRBV27 to TRBJ2-1; perhaps TRBD2 as D (6 bases). The CDR3 totals 14 residues. Germline V gene data show CDR1 as MNHEY and CDR2 as SMNVEV (reference sequence). The V gene lost 2 bases and the J gene lost 2 bases, with 7 bases spanning the gap. Here the CDR3 reads CASSLREAYNEQFF. CDR3 bases: TGTGCCAGCAGTTTAAGGGAGGCCTACAATGAGCAGTTCTTC.